A single sample is the source of the 10 T cell receptor beta chains below, sequenced in a study of blood T cell repertoires in COVID-19. Method: immunoSEQ multiplex PCR; TCRdb's copy keeps in-frame clones and lacks some. In the table there are about 150,000 clones, around nine tenths of which are singletons. Input material: PBMCs or T cells enriched from blood (not recorded which). The receptors come from a woman aged 50 to 65 who had recovered from COVID-19.

The chain employs TRBV9 and TRBJ2-3, with D hard to call. The germline V gene has CDR1 SGDLS and CDR2 YYNGEE. The CDR3 covers 16 residues. V was clipped by 4 bases and J by 4 bases, with 19 bases between them. The CDR3 sequence is CASSFSTGRLADTQYF. The CDR3 DNA reads TGTGCCAGCAGCTTCTCGACGGGTCGTTTGGCAGATACGCAGTATTTT.

This clone came up once. CDR3 DNA sequence: TGTGCCAGCAGCTCCCAATTCGGGACTGAAGCTTTCTTT. It translates to CASSSQFGTEAFF. V is TRBV5-6 and J is TRBJ1-1; D unclear. CDR1 and CDR2 (germline): SGHDT, YYEEEE. CDR3 size: 13 residues. Trimming stripped 3 bases from V and 5 bases from J, with 11 bases between.

Here the CDR3 DNA reads TGTGCCAGCACCCGACGAGGAAGCAATCAGCCCCAGCATTTT. Residues: CASTRRGSNQPQHF. The chain is built from TRBV2 and TRBJ1-5, with D hard to call. This CDR3 has 14 residues. Germline values: CDR1 SNHLY, CDR2 FYNNEI. The germline V and J ends were trimmed by 7 bases and 1 base, with 11 bases remaining between them.

The table lists this clone with a count of one. This sequence joins TRBV19 and TRBJ2-3, with 9 nucleotides matching TRBD2. Germline CDR1 LNHDA, CDR2 SQIVND (reference sequence). The junction had 11 bases not matched to a gene; V was cut back by 6 bases and J by 1 base. The CDR3 contains 17 residues. The CDR3 bases are TGTGCCAGTAGCGATAAGGGACTAGCCTCTGGCACAGATACGCAGTATTTT. Amino acids: CASSDKGLASGTDTQYF.

V usage is TRBV7-2 and J usage is TRBJ2-3, with 15 bases lining up with TRBD2. CDR1 is SGHTA, CDR2 FQGNSA, per germline. The CDR3 is 19 amino acids. V shed 5 bases, J shed 0 bases, and the junction held 9 bases outside the gene matches. CDR3: CASSGSGTSGGTSTDTQYF. The CDR3 coding sequence is TGTGCCAGCAGCGGCTCCGGGACTAGCGGGGGGACTAGCACAGATACGCAGTATTTT.

The table lists this clone with a few counts. V usage is TRBV19 and J usage is TRBJ2-3; the match to TRBD2 covers 9 bases. Looked up from germline, CDR1 is LNHDA and CDR2 is SQIVND (reference sequence). This CDR3 spans 17 amino acids. Trimming cost V 5 bases and J 0 bases; bases outside gene matches: 9. For the CDR3, the DNA is TGTGCCAGTAGTCCATTGCTAGCGGGGACTAGCACAGATACGCAGTATTTT. As protein: CASSPLLAGTSTDTQYF.

The rearrangement uses TRBV6-4 and TRBJ2-3; D not certain. CDR3 size: 15 residues. Trimming took off 2 bases at V and 2 bases at J, with 11 bases between the two ends. Germline lookup yields CDR1 MRHNA and CDR2 SNTAGT. CDR3 sequence reads: CASSDTSHPTDTQYF. Here the CDR3 DNA reads TGTGCCAGCAGTGACACTTCCCACCCCACAGATACGCAGTATTTT.

This chain connects TRBV5-4 to TRBJ2-5, with 9 bases fitting TRBD2. With V trimmed by 2 bases and J by 5 bases, 10 bases remained unmatched. This CDR3 contains 16 residues. CDR1 and CDR2 from the germline V gene are SGHNT and YYREEE (reference sequence). CDR3 amino acids: CASSFISGGPRETQYF. In DNA form, the CDR3 reads TGTGCCAGCAGCTTTATAAGCGGGGGGCCGAGGGAGACCCAGTACTTC.

The chain joins TRBV2 to TRBJ1-2, with D uncertain. The CDR3 consists of 14 residues. Germline assignment: CDR1 SNHLY and CDR2 FYNNEI. V was pared by 1 base and J by 4 bases, with 10 bases between. The CDR3 protein is CASSEDLSSYGYTF. CDR3 nucleotides: TGTGCCAGCAGTGAAGATCTTTCCTCCTATGGCTACACCTTC.

The count of this clone is one. The J gene is TRBJ2-3, the V gene TRBV11-3; no clear D. The CDR3 extends over 12 amino acids. Germline CDR1 SGHNT, CDR2 YENEEA. Trimming shortened V by 3 bases and J by 6 bases, and 7 bases separated the two germline ends. The CDR3, as DNA: TGTGCCAGCAGCTTGGGCTTCGATACGCAGTATTTT. This encodes CASSLGFDTQYF. Combining the CDR3 with reference TRBV11-3 and TRBJ2-3 gives the whole variable domain EAGVVQSPRYKIIEKKQPVAFWCNPISGHNTLYWYLQNLGQGPELLIRYENEEAVDDSQLPKDRFSAERLKGVDSTLKIQPAELGDSAVYLCASSLGFDTQYFGPGTRLTVL.